This T cell receptor beta chain was identified during a study of blood T cell repertoires in COVID-19. Study-wide context: Italy, Spain and the United States were the sources of the convalescent and acute COVID-19 samples. PBMCs, B-cell-depleted T cells, or T cells provided the cDNA or gDNA that made up the material.

The CDR3 spans 13 residues. Trimming removed 10 bases from V and 2 bases from J; junction bases left unmatched: 2. As originally analysed: Nucleated cell number was recorded as an estimate derived from reference gene primer amplification. Clones were read by immunoSEQ multiplex PCR, and TCRdb kept only the in-frame ones, dropping some. D and trimming were read from the DNA, whereas the V and J calls and clone size are those reported in that table. The repertoire consists of roughly 260,000 clones, with over 80% occurring once and the leading ten covering over 3.5%. V usage is TRBV12-3 or TRBV12-4 and J usage is TRBJ1-5; TRBD1 agrees at 10 bases. The source of this sequence is a woman in her 40s with acute or convalescent COVID-19. The sample taken for sequencing was peripheral blood. This CDR3 reads CAIGTGGNQPQHF. The CDR3 bases are TGTGCCATAGGGACAGGGGGCAATCAGCCCCAGCATTTT.